Listed below are T cell receptor beta chains from one sample, sequenced in a study of control samples from healthy donors and cancer patients. Assay: immunoSEQ multiplex PCR; the TCRdb copy retains only in-frame clones and omits some. Of about 100,000 clones in the sample, about 89% were seen once. The sample consisted of blood. Receptor source: a man aged 30 to 45 in good health. Both conserved end residues are part of each CDR3. D genes are given only for firm matches. Clone size is given for some rows only: seen once, a few or many times, or a class if the clone is expanded.

V,D,J,size,DNA,CDR3
TRBV6-2/TRBV6-3,.,TRBJ2-1,.,TGTGCCAGCAGTTACGGCTATAACCCTTTGGATGAGCAGTTCTTC,CASSYGYNPLDEQFF
TRBV7-2,TRBD1,TRBJ1-2,.,TGTGCCAGCAGCCCTGACAGGGACTATGGCTACACCTTC,CASSPDRDYGYTF
TRBV12-3/TRBV12-4,.,TRBJ2-3,.,TGTGCCAGCAGCCCGGGGGGCGGGTGGTATTTT,CASSPGGGWYF
TRBV5-4,.,TRBJ1-4,.,TGTGCCAGCAGCTCCTCTAGGAGTTCTGAAAAACTGTTTTTT,CASSSSRSSEKLFF
TRBV13,TRBD2,TRBJ2-2,.,TGTGCCAGCAGCCCAAACACGGGGGGTCCCGGGGAGCTGTTTTTT,CASSPNTGGPGELFF
TRBV21-1,.,TRBJ1-2,.,TGTGCCAGCAGATGGACAGGTTTTAACTATGGCTACACCTTC,CASRWTGFNYGYTF
TRBV3-1/TRBV3-2,.,TRBJ2-3,.,TGTGCCAGCAGCAGAAAGGGGGGAGGGGGCCTTCGGACAGATACGCAGTATTTT,CASSRKGGGGLRTDTQYF
TRBV5-1,.,TRBJ1-1,.,TGCGCCAGCAGCTTGGCGGGGAACACTGAAGCTTTCTTT,CASSLAGNTEAFF
TRBV2,.,TRBJ1-4,.,TGTGCCAGCAGTCAGGGGACTGAAAAACTGTTTTTT,CASSQGTEKLFF
TRBV6-6,TRBD1,TRBJ2-7,.,TGTGCCAGCAGACGGACAGGGGGGAGCTCCTACGAGCAGTACTTC,CASRRTGGSSYEQYF
TRBV5-8,TRBD1,TRBJ1-6,.,TGTGCCAGCAGCTTAACCCGGGGACAGGGGGATTCACCCCTCCACTTT,CASSLTRGQGDSPLHF
TRBV18,.,TRBJ1-2,.,TGTGCCAGCTCACCGTCGGCAAACTATGGCTACACCTTC,CASSPSANYGYTF
TRBV5-1,.,TRBJ1-6,once,TGCGCCAGTAACCAACAGGGTGCAGCGGGTTCACCCCTCCACTTT,CASNQQGAAGSPLHF
TRBV24-1,.,TRBJ2-3,.,TGTGCCACCAGTGATCCCGGGACCCCCAATACGCAGTATTTT,CATSDPGTPNTQYF
TRBV19,.,TRBJ1-6,.,TGTGCCAGTAGCCTGGGGGGCTCCTATAATTCACCCCTCCACTTT,CASSLGGSYNSPLHF
TRBV7-2,TRBD1,TRBJ2-3,.,TGTGCCAGCAGCTTACCCGGAAGGGGGCGAAGGTGGGCAGATACGCAGTATTTT,CASSLPGRGRRWADTQYF
TRBV11-1,.,TRBJ1-1,once,TGTGCCAGCAGCTTATCCGGAGCTGAAGCTTTCTTT,CASSLSGAEAFF
TRBV30,.,TRBJ1-1,.,TGTGCCTGGAGGCTTGATTCAGGCCTGAACACTGAAGCTTTCTTT,CAWRLDSGLNTEAFF
TRBV12-5,.,TRBJ1-5,.,TGTGCTAGTGGCCGACTTTTCGGACAGTCGTATAGCAATCAGCCCCAGCATTTT,CASGRLFGQSYSNQPQHF
TRBV14,TRBD1,TRBJ1-1,.,TGTGCCAGCAGCCATATCAACAGGGGCACTGAAGCTTTCTTT,CASSHINRGTEAFF
TRBV4-1,.,TRBJ2-5,.,TGCGCCAGCAGCCAGATATTGGGTTTCTTGGAGACCCAGTACTTC,CASSQILGFLETQYF
TRBV18,.,TRBJ2-1,.,TGTGCCAGCTCACCACCGCTTGATACTCGGTCAGCCTACAATGAGCAGTTCTTC,CASSPPLDTRSAYNEQFF
TRBV10-3,TRBD1,TRBJ1-6,.,TGTGCCATCAGGGGAGGGGAGACAGGGGGCGGTAATAATTCACCCCTCCACTTT,CAIRGGETGGGNNSPLHF
TRBV2,.,TRBJ2-5,.,TGTGCCAGCAGTGAAGCGGGGCCAGAGACCCAGTACTTC,CASSEAGPETQYF
TRBV4-2,TRBD2,TRBJ2-5,.,TGTGCCAGCAGCCAATTTAATAGCGGGAGAGAGACCCAGTACTTC,CASSQFNSGRETQYF
TRBV6-5,.,TRBJ1-2,.,TGTGCCAGCAGTTTGTCGAGGACCCCTAACTATGGCTACACCTTC,CASSLSRTPNYGYTF
TRBV14,TRBD1,TRBJ2-7,.,TGTGCCAGCAGCCTTACGGGACAGGGCAGCGAGCAGTACTTC,CASSLTGQGSEQYF
TRBV4-1,TRBD1,TRBJ1-6,.,TGCGCCAGCAGGGTACCGGGACAGCTTAATTCACCCCTCCACTTT,CASRVPGQLNSPLHF
TRBV10-2,.,TRBJ1-5,.,TGCGCCAGCAGTGAGTCAGTTTATAGCAATCAGCCCCAGCATTTT,CASSESVYSNQPQHF
TRBV24-1,TRBD2,TRBJ2-5,.,TGTGCCACCAGTGGGTCGACTAGCGTACGGACCCAGTACTTC,CATSGSTSVRTQYF
TRBV7-2,.,TRBJ1-2,.,TGTGCCAGCAGCTTAGCGGTCAACTATGGCTACACCTTC,CASSLAVNYGYTF
TRBV19,.,TRBJ2-1,.,TGTGCCAGTAGTATTATGTTTTCCGGACCCTACAATGAGCAGTTCTTC,CASSIMFSGPYNEQFF
TRBV20-1,TRBD1,TRBJ1-1,.,TGCAGTGCTAGTCCCCTCGGGACAGGGGTTAACACTGAAGCTTTCTTT,CSASPLGTGVNTEAFF
TRBV30,TRBD1,TRBJ1-1,.,TGTGCCTGGAGTGTACGGGACAGGCCGAACACTGAAGCTTTCTTT,CAWSVRDRPNTEAFF
TRBV11-1,TRBD1,TRBJ1-1,.,TGTGCCAGCAGCTTAGTTGGCAGGGGGATGAACACTGAAGCTTTCTTT,CASSLVGRGMNTEAFF
TRBV7-2,TRBD1,TRBJ1-6,.,TGTGCCAGCAAACTAGACAGGGCGGACAATTCACCCCTCCACTTT,CASKLDRADNSPLHF
TRBV15,.,TRBJ1-1,once,TGTGCCACCAGCATAGATGGTAGGACTGAAGCTTTCTTT,CATSIDGRTEAFF
TRBV7-8,.,TRBJ1-1,.,TGTGCCAGCAGCTTAAGTGGGGGAGCTTTCTTT,CASSLSGGAFF
TRBV3-1/TRBV3-2,.,TRBJ1-3,few,TGTGCCAGCAGCGCTGGCCGCTCTGGAAACACCATATATTTT,CASSAGRSGNTIYF
TRBV10-2,.,TRBJ1-5,.,TGCGCCAGCAAGGGGGGGTACAATCAGCCCCAGCATTTT,CASKGGYNQPQHF
TRBV28,.,TRBJ1-5,.,TGTGCCAGCAGTTTCCGGGATCAGCCCCAGCATTTT,CASSFRDQPQHF
TRBV24-1,.,TRBJ2-2,.,TGTGCCACCAGTGGGTTAAGAGGGGCTACCGGGGAGCTGTTTTTT,CATSGLRGATGELFF
TRBV3-1/TRBV3-2,TRBD1,TRBJ2-1,.,TGTGCCAGCAGCCAGTTTTTAGGGGGCCGGGTGGGCGAGCAGTTCTTC,CASSQFLGGRVGEQFF
TRBV19,.,TRBJ1-5,once,TGTGCCAGTAGTTCGGCCAGGGGTAGAGGGGATCAGCCCCAGCATTTT,CASSSARGRGDQPQHF
TRBV10-2,.,TRBJ1-1,.,TGCGCCAGCAGTGAAGGGTCGGGGCTACGGGCTTTCTTT,CASSEGSGLRAFF
TRBV2,.,TRBJ2-5,.,TGTGCCAGCAGTGGTGGGGTCGACCCTGAGACCCAGTACTTC,CASSGGVDPETQYF
TRBV6-2/TRBV6-3,.,TRBJ1-2,.,TGTGCCAGCAGTTACGGGACAATCTATGGCTACACCTTC,CASSYGTIYGYTF
TRBV19,.,TRBJ2-7,.,TGTGCCAGAGGACGGGCCTACGAGCAGTACTTC,CARGRAYEQYF
TRBV5-8,TRBD1,TRBJ1-5,.,TGTGCCAGCAGCTTTTCCTTCACAGGGGAGGGGGGCAATCAGCCCCAGCATTTT,CASSFSFTGEGGNQPQHF
TRBV5-1,.,TRBJ2-1,.,TGCGCCAGCAGCTTGTCTATGGTGGAAGAGCAGTTCTTC,CASSLSMVEEQFF
TRBV7-8,.,TRBJ2-2,.,TGTGCCAGCAAGGGGGGGAAAACCGGGGAGCTGTTTTTT,CASKGGKTGELFF